This section outlines one T cell receptor beta chain sequence together with its context. Using immunoSEQ multiplex PCR, the repertoire was profiled, and TCRdb retains in-frame clones only, with some absent. The data contain roughly 39,000 clones, 90% to 95% of them singletons. The data stem from a study of control samples from healthy donors and cancer patients. Looked up from germline, CDR1 is SGHTA and CDR2 is FQGNSA. This CDR3 contains 14 residues. V dropped 2 bases and J dropped 8; count of bases not matched to a gene: 5. The chain has TRBV7-2 and TRBJ1-2; 10 bases fit TRBD1. The receptor was isolated from a woman in her fifties or sixties in good health. Sequenced input: blood. In DNA form, the CDR3 reads TGTGCCAGCAGCTTAACGGGACAGGGGCAGGGCTACACCTTC. This encodes CASSLTGQGQGYTF.